This TCR beta chain was recorded in a study of blood T cell repertoires in COVID-19. As for the study in general: Material from acute and convalescent COVID-19 was sourced from the United States, Italy and Spain.

The CDR3 runs 16 residues. Data came from immunoSEQ multiplex PCR; TCRdb stores just in-frame clones and leaves some out. Among around 170,000 clones listed, around four fifths were seen once. This TCR derives from a man aged 30 to 39 with active or convalescent COVID-19. Sequenced material: peripheral blood. This rearrangement joins TRBV21-1 to TRBJ1-5; the table's D call, TRBD1, has no DNA check behind it. TRBV21-1 is a pseudogene locus. Here the CDR3 DNA reads TGTGCCAGCAGCAATAGGGGTCAGAGTAGCAATCAGCCCCAGCATTTT. This sequence encodes CASSNRGQSSNQPQHF.